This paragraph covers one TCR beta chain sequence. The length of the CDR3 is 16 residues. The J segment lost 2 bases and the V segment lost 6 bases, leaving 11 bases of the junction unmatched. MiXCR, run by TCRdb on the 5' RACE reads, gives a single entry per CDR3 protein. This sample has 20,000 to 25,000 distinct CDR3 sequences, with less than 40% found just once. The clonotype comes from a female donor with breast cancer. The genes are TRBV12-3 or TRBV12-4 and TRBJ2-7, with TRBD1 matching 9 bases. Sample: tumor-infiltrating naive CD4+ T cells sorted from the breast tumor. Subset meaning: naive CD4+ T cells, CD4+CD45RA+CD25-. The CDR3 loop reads CASSGWSGTGTYEQYF. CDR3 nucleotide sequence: TGTGCCAGCAGCGGTTGGTCCGGGACAGGGACCTACGAGCAGTACTTC.